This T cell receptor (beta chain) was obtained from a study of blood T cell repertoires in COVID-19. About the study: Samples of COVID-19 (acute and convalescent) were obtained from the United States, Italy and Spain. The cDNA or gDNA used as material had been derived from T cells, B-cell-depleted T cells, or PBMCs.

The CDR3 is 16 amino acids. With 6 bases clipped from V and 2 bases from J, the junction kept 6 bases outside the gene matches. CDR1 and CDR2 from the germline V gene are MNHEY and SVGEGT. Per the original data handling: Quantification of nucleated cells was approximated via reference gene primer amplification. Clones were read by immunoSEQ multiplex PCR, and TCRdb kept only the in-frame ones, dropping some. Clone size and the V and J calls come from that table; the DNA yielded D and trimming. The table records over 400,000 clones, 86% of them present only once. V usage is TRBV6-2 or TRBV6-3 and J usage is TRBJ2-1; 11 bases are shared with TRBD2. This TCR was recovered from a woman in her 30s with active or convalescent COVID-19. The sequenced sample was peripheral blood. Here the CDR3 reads CASSLTSGSTYNEQFF. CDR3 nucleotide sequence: TGTGCCAGCAGCCTTACTAGCGGGAGTACCTACAATGAGCAGTTCTTC.